Listed below are T cell receptor beta chains from one sample, sequenced in a study of Ad26.COV2.S vaccination and SARS-CoV-2 variants. Data came from immunoSEQ multiplex PCR; TCRdb stores just in-frame clones and leaves some out. The sample comprises hundreds of thousands of clones, 92% of which are singletons, and 3.9% rests with the top ten. Sequencing used peripheral blood, obtained after recovery from COVID-19. The source is a human donor who had recovered from COVID-19. The CDR3 runs from the conserved cysteine through the conserved F or W. D genes are given only for firm matches. Some rows have no size entry. The others give once, few or many, or a class for an expanded clone.

j_call v_call clone_size d_call cdr3_aa cdr3_nt
TRBJ1-2 TRBV6-2/TRBV6-3 . . CASTPGQYYGYTF TGTGCCAGCACCCCGGGCCAGTACTATGGCTACACCTTC
TRBJ1-2 TRBV19 once . CASRYLWTSVLNYGYTF TGTGCCAGTAGGTATCTATGGACAAGCGTCCTTAACTATGGCTACACCTTC
TRBJ1-2 TRBV5-1 . . CASSLEGPYGYTF TGCGCCAGCAGCTTGGAGGGACCCTATGGCTACACCTTC
TRBJ2-5 TRBV6-5 . . CASWSARYQETQYF TGTGCCAGCTGGAGCGCCCGGTACCAAGAGACCCAGTACTTC
TRBJ2-5 TRBV6-2/TRBV6-3 . TRBD2 CASSYPRPSGGGETQYF TGTGCCAGCAGTTATCCCCGCCCTAGCGGGGGGGGAGAGACCCAGTACTTC
TRBJ2-7 TRBV2 . TRBD2 CASSTSGRRYEQYF TGTGCCAGTTCGACTAGCGGGCGGCGTTACGAGCAGTACTTC
TRBJ1-1 TRBV5-4 . TRBD1 CASSPGQSITEAFF TGTGCCAGCAGCCCGGGACAGTCTATCACTGAAGCTTTCTTT
TRBJ1-2 TRBV11-2 . . CASGASVGPTGYTF TGTGCCAGCGGCGCGTCCGTTGGACCCACCGGCTACACCTTC
TRBJ2-1 TRBV27 once TRBD1 CASKTGGVEQFF TGTGCCAGCAAAACAGGGGGCGTTGAGCAGTTCTTC
TRBJ1-2 TRBV27 . . CASSFLRENYGYTF TGTGCCAGCAGTTTCTTGCGGGAGAACTATGGCTACACCTTC
TRBJ1-2 TRBV6-4 . . CASSETRDPLRGYTF TGTGCCAGCAGTGAAACCCGGGACCCCCTGCGCGGCTACACCTTC
TRBJ1-3 TRBV14 . . CASSPAFRNTIYF TGTGCCAGCAGCCCAGCCTTCCGAAACACCATATATTTT
TRBJ2-2 TRBV7-9 . TRBD1 CASSLRLTGGPGELFF TGTGCCAGCAGCTTACGTCTCACAGGGGGCCCCGGGGAGCTGTTTTTT
TRBJ1-1 TRBV6-5 . . CASSYLPGESWTEAFF TGTGCCAGCAGTTACTTGCCAGGGGAGTCGTGGACTGAAGCTTTCTTT
TRBJ1-2 TRBV7-2 . TRBD1 CASSFEFALGQDIYGYTF TGTGCCAGCAGCTTTGAATTTGCCTTAGGACAGGACATCTATGGCTACACCTTC
TRBJ2-2 TRBV10-3 . TRBD1 CAITPTGRGTGELFF TGTGCCATCACCCCGACAGGGCGAGGCACCGGGGAGCTGTTTTTT
TRBJ1-4 TRBV7-9 once TRBD1 CASSPGTGPATNEKLFF TGTGCCAGCAGCCCAGGGACAGGACCCGCAACTAATGAAAAACTGTTTTTT
TRBJ2-2 TRBV7-2 . . CASSPVGGHTGELFF TGTGCCAGCAGCCCCGTGGGGGGTCACACCGGGGAGCTGTTTTTT
TRBJ2-2 TRBV19 . . CASSSSGGPAGELFF TGTGCCAGTAGCAGTTCCGGGGGGCCGGCCGGGGAGCTGTTTTTT
TRBJ1-2 TRBV4-3 . TRBD1 CASSQDRTGVGYGYTF TGCGCCAGCAGCCAAGATCGGACAGGGGTTGGCTATGGCTACACCTTC
TRBJ2-7 TRBV7-8 few . CASSLGPTAYEQYF TGTGCCAGCAGCTTAGGTCCAACAGCCTACGAGCAGTACTTC
TRBJ2-1 TRBV6-5 . TRBD2 CASRGLVPYNEQFF TGTGCCAGCAGGGGACTAGTGCCCTACAATGAGCAGTTCTTC
TRBJ2-3 TRBV6-5 . . CASSYSWNSADTQYF TGTGCCAGCAGTTACTCATGGAATAGCGCAGATACGCAGTATTTT
TRBJ2-7 TRBV10-1 . TRBD2 CATQERLAGGEQYF TGCGCCACACAAGAGAGGCTAGCGGGGGGCGAGCAGTACTTC
TRBJ2-3 TRBV29-1 once TRBD2 CSAEEAGGGTDTQYF TGCAGCGCCGAGGAAGCGGGGGGCGGCACAGATACGCAGTATTTT
TRBJ1-2 TRBV6-1 . . CASSDPQGRGDNYGYTF TGTGCCAGCAGTGATCCTCAGGGAAGGGGGGATAACTATGGCTACACCTTC